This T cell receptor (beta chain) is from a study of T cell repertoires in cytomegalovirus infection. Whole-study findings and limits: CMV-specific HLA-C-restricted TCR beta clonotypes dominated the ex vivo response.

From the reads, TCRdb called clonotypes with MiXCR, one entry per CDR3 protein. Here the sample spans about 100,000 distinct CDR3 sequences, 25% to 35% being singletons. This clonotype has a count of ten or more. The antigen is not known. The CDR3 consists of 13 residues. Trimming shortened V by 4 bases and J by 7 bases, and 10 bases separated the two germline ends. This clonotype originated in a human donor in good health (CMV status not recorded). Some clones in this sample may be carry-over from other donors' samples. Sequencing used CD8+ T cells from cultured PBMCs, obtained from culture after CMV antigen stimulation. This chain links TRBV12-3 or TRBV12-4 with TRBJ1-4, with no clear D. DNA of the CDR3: TGTGCCAGCAGTTACTCGTCTCTTGAAAAACTGTTTTTT. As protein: CASSYSSLEKLFF.